A few counts support the clone carrying this T cell receptor beta chain. Antigen unknown. Looked up from germline, CDR1 is SGDLS and CDR2 is YYNGEE. J gave up 2 bases and V 4 bases, and 3 bases lay outside the gene matches. The CDR3 has 13 amino acids. Donors had nominal health at sampling but likely had unrecorded immune exposures. This record comes from a study of cytomegalovirus exposure and HLA in healthy donors. Study conclusions and caveats: In a later analysis, at a false discovery rate of 0.05, roughly 18,000 TCR beta sequences were associated with HLA alleles. Later findings reportedly placed an Asian-associated ancestry cluster below the roughly 730-donor mean for N-insertions.

Amplification used 60 Vbeta primers and 13 Jbeta primers. This table comes from immunoSEQ multiplex PCR, and its TCRdb copy is limited to in-frame clones, with some not included. The data hold some 67,000 clones, with roughly 80% observed a single time. The rearrangement uses TRBV9 and TRBJ2-7; TRBD1 matches 7 bases. The source is a man aged 60 to 75 in good health and CMV-seropositive. Sequenced: PBMCs. The CDR3 coding sequence is TGTGCCAGCAGCCCCCAGGGGGCCTACGAGCAGTACTTC. Its translation is CASSPQGAYEQYF.